What follows are 23 T cell receptor beta chains derived from one specimen sequenced in a study of cytomegalovirus exposure and HLA in healthy donors. The PCR made use of 60 Vbeta and 13 Jbeta primers. Generated by immunoSEQ multiplex PCR, the TCRdb table keeps only in-frame clones and is missing some. Here the sample spans some 130,000 clones, 77% being singletons. The sample was PBMCs. The receptor source for this set is a male donor in good health and CMV-seronegative.

The chain has TRBV5-1 and TRBJ2-7; 13 bases are shared with TRBD2. Germline CDR1 reads SGHRS; CDR2 reads YFSETQ. Losses at the gene ends were 4 bases for V and 2 bases for J; bases not matched to a gene: 12. This CDR3 is 18 amino acids long. CDR3 amino acids: CASSLRTSGRGGAYEQYF. The CDR3 DNA sequence: TGCGCCAGCAGCCTGCGGACTAGCGGGAGAGGGGGCGCCTACGAGCAGTACTTC.

The sample holds one count of this clone. The chain recombines TRBV7-3 with TRBJ2-1, with 9 bases that match TRBD2. This CDR3 is 17 amino acids long. Germline V gene lookup returns CDR1 SGHTA and CDR2 FQGTGA. The ends lost 5 bases at V and 8 bases at J; junction bases unmatched: 16. CDR3 sequence (DNA): TGTGCCAGCAGCCCCCAGGGGGTGGCGGGAGGGCTCGATGAGCAGTTCTTC. Translation gives CASSPQGVAGGLDEQFF.

The rearrangement uses TRBV7-8 and TRBJ1-3; D unclear. The germline gives CDR1 SGHVS, CDR2 FQNEAQ. There are 14 residues in the CDR3. V was pared by 1 base and J by 1 base, with 5 bases between. CDR3 nucleotides: TGTGCCAGCAGCTTAGGACTTTCTGGAAACACCATATATTTT. Translation gives CASSLGLSGNTIYF.

This clone was observed a single time. The V and J genes are TRBV5-1 and TRBJ1-2, with D perhaps matching TRBD1 (6 bases). In germline, CDR1 is SGHRS, CDR2 YFSETQ. Trimming removed 0 bases from V and 6 bases from J, with 12 bases in between. The CDR3 spans 14 residues. The CDR3 DNA reads as TGCGCCAGCAGCTTGGGGCCAGGGGTTAATGGCTACACCTTC. This translates into CASSLGPGVNGYTF.

This clone was seen once. The CDR3: CAIGRLAGANEQYF. CDR3 nucleotides: TGTGCCATCGGCCGACTAGCGGGAGCTAACGAGCAGTACTTC. The rearrangement links TRBV10-3 to TRBJ2-5, with 12 nucleotides matching TRBD2. The J call is uncertain, as TRBJ2-7 better fits the DNA end. The germline V gene has CDR1 ENHRY and CDR2 SYGVKD. This CDR3 has 14 residues.

This chain connects TRBV7-9 to TRBJ2-5; 10 bases fit TRBD2. The J segment lost 0 bases and the V segment lost 5 bases, leaving 9 bases of the junction unmatched. Germline CDR1 reads SEHNR; CDR2 reads FQNEAQ (reference sequence). This CDR3 contains 17 residues. DNA for the CDR3: TGTGCCAGCAGCGCACCGGGAGCGGGGGGGAACCAAGAGACCCAGTACTTC. This encodes CASSAPGAGGNQETQYF.

The rearrangement uses TRBV7-8 and TRBJ2-7; 7 bases line up with TRBD1. CDR1 and CDR2 (germline): SGHVS, FQNEAQ. The CDR3 contains 15 residues. V gave up 0 bases and J gave up 3 bases; unmatched junction bases: 5. The CDR3 nucleotides are TGTGCCAGCAGCTTAGCGGAGACAGGGCACTACGAGCAGTACTTC. It codes for CASSLAETGHYEQYF.

Concerning this clone: Its ends do not fully match the called genes, so a read error is possible. The chain links TRBV7-7 to TRBJ2-7, with D possibly TRBD2 on 5 matching bases. CDR3 length: 13 residues. Germline CDR1 is SSHAT and CDR2 is FNYEAQ (reference sequence). CDR3 region: CASSLDPGSFQYF. For the CDR3, the DNA is TGTGCTAGCAGCTTAGACCCGGGGAGCTTTCAGTACTTC.

V and J are TRBV5-1 and TRBJ2-5; TRBD1 is a possible D gene (5 bases). The assigned J gene may be wrong: the sequence end matches TRBJ2-7 better. Germline assignment: CDR1 SGHRS and CDR2 YFSETQ. The CDR3 has 13 amino acids. The CDR3 region is CASSFRQGNEQYF. As DNA, the CDR3 is TGCGCCAGCAGCTTCCGCCAGGGAAACGAGCAGTACTTC.

The CDR3 sequence is CASSPAGQGYTEAFF. In DNA form, the CDR3 reads TGTGCCAGCAGCCCCGCAGGGCAGGGCTACACTGAAGCTTTCTTT. V gene TRBV7-9 combines with J gene TRBJ1-1; a possible D gene is TRBD1 (5 bases). V lost 5 bases, J lost 3 bases, and 16 bases lay in between. The CDR3 sequence is 15 residues long. The V gene's germline CDR1 is SEHNR and CDR2 FQNEAQ (reference sequence).

The chain combines TRBV19 with TRBJ2-5; TRBD2 aligns across 12 bases. The DNA end lines up better with TRBJ2-7; the J call may be wrong. The CDR3 loop spans 15 amino acids. The germline CDR1 and CDR2 sequences are LNHDA and SQIVND (reference sequence). The DNA for the CDR3 is TGTGCCAGTAGTACGTCTAGCGGGAGGGCCGTCGAGCAGTACTTC. This translates into CASSTSSGRAVEQYF.

This rearrangement joins TRBV5-1 to TRBJ1-2; possible D gene TRBD1, 5 bases. This CDR3 region has 11 residues. The V and J ends lost 4 bases and 8 bases respectively, with 9 bases between them. Germline lookup yields CDR1 SGHRS and CDR2 YFSETQ. Here the CDR3 DNA reads TGCGCCAGCAGCCCGGGGGGGGGCTACACCTTC. Translation gives CASSPGGGYTF.

This clone occurred a few times. The chain has TRBV9 and TRBJ1-1; maybe TRBD1 (5 bases). The CDR3 totals 13 residues. V lost 4 bases and J lost 6, with 13 bases in between. The germline CDR1 and CDR2 sequences are SGDLS and YYNGEE. CDR3 residues: CASSMTDGAEAFF. Written as DNA, the CDR3 is TGTGCCAGCAGCATGACAGATGGAGCTGAAGCTTTCTTT.

The V gene is TRBV7-8, the J gene TRBJ1-5; TRBD1 matches at 7 bases. This CDR3 is built from 15 residues. V lost 1 base to trimming and J lost 4 bases; unmatched junction nucleotides: 4. The germline gives CDR1 SGHVS, CDR2 FQNEAQ. The DNA for the CDR3 is TGTGCCAGCAGCTTAGGGTCAGGGGGGAATCAGCCCCAGCATTTT. As protein: CASSLGSGGNQPQHF.

The chain has TRBV6-1 and TRBJ2-2, with TRBD1 identical over 7 bases. The germline CDR1 and CDR2 sequences are MNHNS and SASEGT. The J segment lost 6 bases and the V segment lost 6 bases, leaving 4 bases of the junction unmatched. The CDR3 runs 13 residues. The CDR3: CASRIDRAGELFF. In DNA, the CDR3 is TGTGCCAGCAGAATCGACAGGGCCGGGGAGCTGTTTTTT.

J is TRBJ1-1 and V is TRBV14, with D possibly TRBD1 on 6 matching bases. The CDR3 extends over 16 amino acids. Trimming left V 4 bases short and J 0 bases short, with 15 bases between. Germline-derived CDR1 and CDR2 are SGHDN and FVKESK. The CDR3: CASSPLGGVMNTEAFF. For the CDR3, the DNA is TGTGCCAGCAGCCCCCTAGGGGGGGTCATGAACACTGAAGCTTTCTTT. Together with reference TRBV14 and TRBJ1-1, the CDR3 gives the full variable domain: EAGVTQFPSHSVIEKGQTVTLRCDPISGHDNLYWYRRVMGKEIKFLLHFVKESKQDESGMPNNRFLAERTGGTYSTLKVQPAELEDSGVYFCASSPLGGVMNTEAFFGQGTRLTVV.

This clone was seen more than once but under ten times. The rearrangement joins TRBV4-1 to TRBJ1-3; tentatively, D is TRBD1 (5 bases). The CDR3 is 17 amino acids. Germline CDR1 reads MGHRA; CDR2 reads YSYEKL. V lost 4 bases to trimming and J lost 0 bases, with 16 bases between them. As DNA, the CDR3 is TGCGCCAGCAGCCTTTATCAGGGAAGGGACTCTGGAAACACCATATATTTT. Residues: CASSLYQGRDSGNTIYF.

The DNA for the CDR3 is TGTGCCAGCAGCTTAGGGGGACACACTTCCTACGAGCAGTACTTC. Encoded protein: CASSLGGHTSYEQYF. The chain has TRBV7-9 and TRBJ2-7; perhaps TRBD1 as D (6 bases). Germline CDR1 SEHNR, CDR2 FQNEAQ (reference sequence). The CDR3 spans 15 residues. Trimming shortened V by 1 base and J by 1 base, and 11 bases separated the two germline ends. Together with reference TRBV7-9 and TRBJ2-7, the CDR3 gives the full variable domain: DTGVSQNPRHKITKRGQNVTFRCDPISEHNRLYWYRQTLGQGPEFLTYFQNEAQLEKSRLLSDRFSAERPKGSFSTLEIQRTEQGDSAMYLCASSLGGHTSYEQYFGPGTRLTVT.

This clone was counted once. The chain combines TRBV7-3 with TRBJ2-5; the match to TRBD1 covers 8 bases. The CDR3 length is 14 residues. Germline V gives CDR1 SGHTA, CDR2 FQGTGA. Trimming at V came to 5 bases and at J to 3 bases, leaving 5 bases not matched to a gene. The CDR3 sequence is CASSPGDRKETQYF. The DNA of the CDR3 is TGTGCCAGCAGCCCCGGGGACAGGAAAGAGACCCAGTACTTC.

V and J are TRBV7-2 and TRBJ2-3; no reliable D call. CDR3 length: 14 residues. The germline gives CDR1 SGHTA, CDR2 FQGNSA. Trimming left V 4 bases short and J 3 bases short, with 11 bases between. The CDR3 region is CASSSPLPTDTQYF. The CDR3 coding sequence is TGTGCCAGCAGCTCCCCACTACCTACAGATACGCAGTATTTT.

The V and J genes are TRBV30 and TRBJ2-1, with D perhaps matching TRBD2 (6 bases). The germline CDR1 and CDR2 sequences are GTSNPN and SVGIG (reference sequence). The CDR3 length is 14 residues. Trimming took 4 bases from V and 4 from J, leaving 14 bases between them. The CDR3 loop reads CAWNVAVEYNEQFF. In DNA form, the CDR3 reads TGTGCCTGGAACGTAGCGGTAGAATACAATGAGCAGTTCTTC.

V is TRBV6-1 and J is TRBJ2-1; TRBD2 is a possible D gene (5 bases). The germline V gene has CDR1 MNHNS and CDR2 SASEGT. V was shortened by 5 bases and J by 4 bases, with 12 bases between the two germline ends. The CDR3 covers 14 residues. The CDR3 DNA is TGTGCCAGCAGTCTGGCGGGTTTGTACAATGAGCAGTTCTTC. Protein product: CASSLAGLYNEQFF.

This clone was counted between two and nine times. The junction departs from the called germline gene at one end, perhaps through a read error. This chain joins TRBV7-9 and TRBJ2-3; 9 positions match TRBD2. Per the germline V gene, CDR1 is SEHNR and CDR2 is FQNEAQ (reference sequence). The length of the CDR3 is 19 residues. The CDR3 loop is CSSSLVMASGNTLRDTQYF. The CDR3 coding sequence is TGTTCCAGCAGCTTAGTAATGGCTAGCGGGAATACATTGCGGGATACGCAGTATTTT.